The 30 T cell receptor beta chains below all came from one sample that was sequenced in a study of T cells in Graves' hyperthyroidism and ophthalmopathy (dated by TCRdb to about 2019). Library creation used multiplex PCR. For sequencing, an Illumina HiSeq 2000 was employed. Amplification of TCR beta CDR3 regions was carried out from RNA transcripts. For the first round of RT-PCR on the TCR CDR3, the HTBI primer set was used together with the Qiagen OneStep RT-PCR kit. The raw public reads went through TCRdb reprocessing: fastp at Q25, MiXCR clone calling, in-frame beta chains kept. CDR3 protein duplicates are merged, each entry listing the most common genes and DNA. For this sample there are more than 450,000 distinct CDR3 sequences; 12% to 15% appear just once. The ten largest clones add up to approximately 15% of the sample. The sample was blood. The receptors stem from a woman in her thirties or forties with Graves' hyperthyroidism.

This clonotype was recorded at least ten times. The rearrangement links TRBV27 to TRBJ2-3, with a possible D match to TRBD1 (6 bases). V was cut by 6 bases and J by 8 bases, with 18 bases left in between. This CDR3 comprises 14 residues. The germline CDR1 and CDR2 sequences are MNHEY and SMNVEV (reference sequence). The DNA for the CDR3 is TGTGCCAGCAGAGAACTCGACAGGCAGCGTACGCAGTATTTT. It codes for CASRELDRQRTQYF.

This clonotype was counted between two and nine times. The chain recombines TRBV10-3 with TRBJ1-1; D possibly corresponds to TRBD1 (5 bases). V was cut by 4 bases and J by 1 base, with 10 bases left in between. Germline assignment: CDR1 ENHRY and CDR2 SYGVKD. The CDR3 loop spans 14 amino acids. For the CDR3, the DNA is TGTGCCATCAGTGGGGGACGCACGAACACTGAAGCTTTCTTT. It specifies CAISGGRTNTEAFF.

This clonotype was detected ten times or more. The V gene is TRBV15, the J gene TRBJ1-1, with 9 bases lining up with TRBD1. J lost 5 bases, V lost 5 bases, and 21 bases had no gene match. The germline V gene has CDR1 LNHNV and CDR2 YYDKDF (reference sequence). The CDR3 is 19 residues long. The CDR3 loop is CATSPGRGTGPMKRTEAFF. CDR3 bases: TGTGCCACCAGCCCCGGCCGAGGGACAGGGCCCATGAAACGGACTGAAGCTTTCTTT.

V gene TRBV6-1 combines with J gene TRBJ1-5, with TRBD1 as a possible D gene (5 bases). The ends were cut back, 4 bases at V and 0 bases at J, with 10 bases in the middle. This CDR3 region has 15 residues. Germline V gene lookup returns CDR1 MNHNS and CDR2 SASEGT. CDR3 in amino acids: CASSVGPHSNQPQHF. CDR3 DNA sequence: TGTGCCAGCAGTGTGGGACCCCATAGCAATCAGCCCCAGCATTTT.

This clonotype has more than one count but fewer than ten. V is TRBV10-1 and J is TRBJ1-5; a possible D gene is TRBD1 (5 bases). V shed 9 bases and J shed 1 base, with 19 bases lying between them. This CDR3 has 16 amino acids. Germline V gives CDR1 WNHNN, CDR2 SYGVQD (reference sequence). The CDR3 loop is CARLEDNLSSNQPQHF. The CDR3 nucleotides read TGCGCCAGACTGGAGGACAACCTTTCCAGCAATCAGCCCCAGCATTTT.

Only a few counts were recorded for this clonotype. CDR3 loop: CASTTMNRAFF. As DNA, the CDR3 is TGTGCCAGTACTACCATGAATCGAGCTTTCTTT. The chain recombines TRBV19 with TRBJ1-1; D is unclear. This CDR3 is built from 11 residues. Germline lookup yields CDR1 LNHDA and CDR2 SQIVND (reference sequence). The V gene lost 7 bases and the J gene lost 10 bases, with 13 bases spanning the gap.

The chain joins TRBV29-1 to TRBJ1-5; no firm D call. Per germline, CDR1 SQVTM and CDR2 ANQGSEA. The V end lost 7 bases, the J end lost 4 bases, and 11 bases lay between the germline ends. This CDR3 has 12 amino acids. CDR3 in DNA: TGCAGCGGAGGGAATTCGAATCAGCCCCAGCATTTT. Its protein is CSGGNSNQPQHF.

This clonotype was seen repeatedly, ten times or more. The chain is built from TRBV20-1 and TRBJ1-1; TRBD1 might be the D (5 bases). V shed 1 base and J shed 5 bases, with 26 bases lying between them. The germline V gene has CDR1 DFQATT and CDR2 SNEGSKA (reference sequence). CDR3 size: 18 residues. As DNA, the CDR3 is TGCAGTGCTAGAGGTTATTCGGGACCACTGGAACCGGGGACTGAAGCTTTCTTT. Protein: CSARGYSGPLEPGTEAFF.

This sequence joins TRBV29-1 and TRBJ2-1, with 10 bases matching TRBD2. The CDR3 runs 16 residues. With V trimmed by 1 base and J by 8 bases, 11 bases remained unmatched. Germline V lookup: CDR1 SQVTM, CDR2 ANQGSEA. CDR3 in amino acids: CSVEAVLAGTADEQFF. The CDR3 DNA follows: TGCAGCGTTGAAGCTGTACTAGCGGGAACCGCGGATGAGCAGTTCTTC.

This clonotype was observed a few times. This clone may be a read error of a much larger clone one base away. The rearrangement joins TRBV5-1 to TRBJ1-2, with TRBD1 as a possible D gene (5 bases). Germline V CDR1 and CDR2: SGHRS, YFSETQ. This CDR3 is 14 amino acids long. CDR3: CASSLEAGTYGCTF. CDR3 coding DNA: TGCGCCAGCAGCTTGGAGGCAGGGACCTATGGCTGCACCTTC.

This rearrangement joins TRBV7-9 to TRBJ2-3, with D uncertain. V dropped 2 bases and J dropped 1 base, with 10 bases sitting between them. Germline values: CDR1 SEHNR, CDR2 FQNEAQ (reference sequence). This CDR3 contains 15 residues. The CDR3 DNA is TGTGCCAGCAGCTTACTTGGGCCTGGCACAGATACGCAGTATTTT. Amino acid sequence: CASSLLGPGTDTQYF.

This clonotype has just a few counts. CDR3 sequence reads: CASSVRGEIDEKLFF. As DNA, the CDR3 is TGTGCCAGCAGCGTACGGGGGGAGATCGATGAAAAACTGTTTTTT. The genes are TRBV9 and TRBJ1-4; the D gene is possibly TRBD1 (5 bases). Trimming left V 1 base short and J 6 bases short, with 13 bases between. The CDR3 totals 15 residues. The germline CDR1 and CDR2 sequences are SGDLS and YYNGEE.

The V and J genes are TRBV2 and TRBJ2-1; 12 bases align to TRBD2. The V gene's germline CDR1 is SNHLY and CDR2 FYNNEI. The junction had 10 bases not matched to a gene; V was cut back by 6 bases and J by 7 bases. The CDR3 has 16 residues. In DNA form, the CDR3 reads TGTGCCAGCAGCCCTACTAGCGGGAGGCTCGATAATGAGCAGTTCTTC. Residues: CASSPTSGRLDNEQFF.

The sample holds many counts of this clonotype. V gene TRBV7-9 combines with J gene TRBJ2-1; 12 nucleotides match TRBD2. This CDR3 contains 16 residues. Germline trimming cut 2 bases from V and 8 bases from J; bases unmatched to any gene: 7. Germline loops: CDR1 SEHNR, CDR2 FQNEAQ (reference sequence). CDR3 in amino acids: CASSLLTSGSIYEQFF. The CDR3 nucleotides read TGTGCCAGCAGCTTATTGACTAGCGGGAGTATCTATGAGCAGTTCTTC.

This clonotype was counted many times. This sequence joins TRBV2 and TRBJ1-5; no firm D call. Per the germline V gene, CDR1 is SNHLY and CDR2 is FYNNEI. V was cut by 6 bases and J by 3 bases, with 15 bases left in between. This CDR3 is 15 amino acids long. Here the CDR3 reads CASSPEGRDNQPQHF. The CDR3 DNA reads TGTGCCAGCAGCCCTGAAGGGCGAGACAATCAGCCCCAGCATTTT.

This clonotype was seen many times. The chain couples TRBV2 to TRBJ2-3, with TRBD1 matching over 9 bases. This CDR3 is built from 15 residues. Losses at the gene ends were 3 bases for V and 2 bases for J; bases not matched to a gene: 3. CDR1 and CDR2 from the germline V gene are SNHLY and FYNNEI. CDR3 sequence (DNA): TGTGCCAGCAGTGAGGACAGGGGTATCACAGATACGCAGTATTTT. Translating gives CASSEDRGITDTQYF.

This clonotype was counted at least ten times. The V and J genes are TRBV7-9 and TRBJ2-7; D is uncertain. Trimming took 5 bases from V and 5 from J, leaving 7 bases between them. The CDR3 totals 11 residues. Germline loops: CDR1 SEHNR, CDR2 FQNEAQ (reference sequence). In DNA, the CDR3 is TGTGCCAGCAGCCTCGTCCACGAGCAGTACTTC. Residues: CASSLVHEQYF.

This clonotype has just a few counts. The J gene is TRBJ2-3, the V gene TRBV29-1; 7 nucleotides agree with TRBD2. The V gene's germline CDR1 is SQVTM and CDR2 ANQGSEA. This CDR3 comprises 14 residues. The ends lost 7 bases at V and 2 bases at J; junction bases unmatched: 9. CDR3 residues: CSASGAGLTDTQYF. In DNA form, the CDR3 reads TGCAGCGCCAGTGGAGCGGGACTCACAGATACGCAGTATTTT.

This clonotype has a handful of counts. The chain employs TRBV5-5 and TRBJ2-5; possible D gene TRBD2, 6 bases. Deletions cut 4 bases from V and 1 base from J, with 17 bases between. CDR3 size: 16 residues. Germline CDR1 is SGHKS and CDR2 is YYEKEE (reference sequence). The CDR3 loop reads CASSPIFAGPQETQYF. The DNA of the CDR3 is TGTGCCAGCAGCCCAATATTTGCGGGACCCCAAGAGACCCAGTACTTC.

This clonotype was detected a few times. The chain links TRBV14 to TRBJ1-2; D gene unclear. The CDR3 extends over 15 amino acids. V gave up 0 bases and J gave up 2 bases, with 10 bases separating them. The germline V gene encodes CDR1 SGHDN and CDR2 FVKESK. In nucleotides, the CDR3 is TGTGCCAGCAGCCAAGAGAGGAGTGTAAACTATGGCTACACCTTC. Translation: CASSQERSVNYGYTF. The full variable domain, rest sourced from reference TRBV14 and TRBJ1-2, is EAGVTQFPSHSVIEKGQTVTLRCDPISGHDNLYWYRRVMGKEIKFLLHFVKESKQDESGMPNNRFLAERTGGTYSTLKVQPAELEDSGVYFCASSQERSVNYGYTFGSGTRLTVV.

This clonotype was observed many times. J is TRBJ2-2 and V is TRBV28; possible D gene TRBD1, 5 bases. The CDR3 is made up of 14 amino acids. The germline gives CDR1 MDHEN, CDR2 SYDVKM. V lost 4 bases and J lost 5, with 11 bases in between. CDR3 in amino acids: CASSSAGPTGELFF. In DNA, the CDR3 is TGTGCCAGCAGTTCGGCAGGGCCGACCGGGGAGCTGTTTTTT.

This clonotype was seen ten or more times. The rearrangement joins TRBV6-1 to TRBJ2-6; D is perhaps TRBD1 (6 bases). V was shortened by 6 bases and J by 1 base, with 19 bases between the two germline ends. CDR1 and CDR2 (germline): MNHNS, SASEGT. The CDR3 has 18 residues. For the CDR3, the DNA is TGTGCCAGCAGACCCAGTCGGGGACAACTGTCTGGGGCCAACGTCCTGACTTTC. Protein sequence: CASRPSRGQLSGANVLTF.

This clonotype was counted a few times. This sequence joins TRBV25-1 and TRBJ2-7; a weak D match, TRBD2 (5 bases). Germline CDR1 is MGHDK and CDR2 is SYGVNS. Between the trimmed V and J ends, which lost 2 bases and 7 bases, there was a span of 18 bases. The length of the CDR3 is 15 residues. The CDR3 spells CASSENGRLTGEQYF. CDR3 in DNA: TGTGCCAGCAGTGAAAATGGTCGCCTAACGGGGGAGCAGTACTTC.

The sample holds a few counts of this clonotype. The chain uses TRBV6-1 and TRBJ2-7; 15 bases match TRBD2. The CDR3 length is 13 residues. Looked up from germline, CDR1 is MNHNS and CDR2 is SASEGT. The CDR3 nucleotides read TGTGCGGCTAAGGGACTAGCGGGAGGCGAGCAGTACTTC. Translating gives CAAKGLAGGEQYF.

This clonotype has a handful of counts. The chain combines TRBV5-5 with TRBJ1-5; maybe TRBD1 (6 bases). Germline CDR1 and CDR2: SGHKS and YYEKEE (reference sequence). CDR3 length: 19 amino acids. Between the trimmed V and J ends, which lost 1 base and 7 bases, there was a span of 27 bases. The CDR3 DNA is TGTGCCAGCAGCTTGTCGTTCAGGGGAGGAATAAGCACGTCACAGCCCCAGCATTTT. It encodes CASSLSFRGGISTSQPQHF. Full variable domain (remainder filled in from reference TRBV5-5 and TRBJ1-5): DAGVTQSPTHLIKTRGQQVTLRCSPISGHKSVSWYQQVLGQGPQFIFQYYEKEERGRGNFPDRFSARQFPNYSSELNVNALLLGDSALYLCASSLSFRGGISTSQPQHFGDGTRLSIL.

This clonotype was seen more than once but under ten times. The J gene is TRBJ2-2, the V gene TRBV11-2, with TRBD1 matching over 9 bases. There are 14 residues in the CDR3. Trimming took 6 bases from V and 5 from J; bases not matched to a gene: 4. Germline V gives CDR1 SGHAT, CDR2 FQNNGV. CDR3 DNA sequence: TGTGCCAGCAGGCCCGGGACAGGGACCGGGGAGCTGTTTTTT. It yields the protein CASRPGTGTGELFF. The entire variable domain, with the rest obtained from reference TRBV11-2 and TRBJ2-2, is as follows: EAGVAQSPRYKIIEKRQSVAFWCNPISGHATLYWYQQILGQGPKLLIQFQNNGVVDDSQLPKDRFSAERLKGVDSTLKIQPAKLEDSAVYLCASRPGTGTGELFFGEGSRLTVL.

The rearrangement links TRBV19 to TRBJ1-1; weak D call: TRBD1 (5 bases). V dropped 6 bases and J dropped 7 bases, with 15 bases sitting between them. Germline loops: CDR1 LNHDA, CDR2 SQIVND (reference sequence). The CDR3 covers 13 residues. The CDR3 DNA reads TGTGCCAGTAGGTATTGGGACGGGGGTGAAGCTTTCTTT. This sequence encodes CASRYWDGGEAFF.

This clonotype showed up many times. The V call is TRBV3-1, the J call TRBJ2-1, with 9 bases that match TRBD2. The CDR3 is 17 residues long. CDR1 LGHDT and CDR2 YNNKEL come from the germline V gene (reference sequence). V was pared by 4 bases and J by 0 bases, with 7 bases of the junction left unmatched. In DNA form, the CDR3 reads TGTGCCAGCAGCCTAGATATTAGCGGGAGCTCCTACAATGAGCAGTTCTTC. Translated, it gives CASSLDISGSSYNEQFF.

This chain connects TRBV5-1 to TRBJ1-4, with D possibly TRBD1 on 5 matching bases. Germline V gene data show CDR1 as SGHRS and CDR2 as YFSETQ. This CDR3 is built from 17 residues. Trimming shortened V by 4 bases and J by 8 bases, and 24 bases separated the two germline ends. The CDR3 loop is CASSPDTRATGVEKLFF. CDR3 in DNA: TGCGCCAGCAGCCCCGACACCCGAGCCACGGGGGTCGAAAAACTGTTTTTT.

In this sample, this clonotype turned up many times. The chain recombines TRBV28 with TRBJ2-3; D call uncertain. The CDR3 length is 12 residues. The V and J ends lost 4 bases and 2 bases respectively, with 4 bases between them. Germline V gene lookup returns CDR1 MDHEN and CDR2 SYDVKM. The chain's CDR3 is CASSSVTDTQYF. The CDR3, as DNA: TGTGCCAGCAGTTCCGTCACAGATACGCAGTATTTT.